The 18 T cell receptor beta chains reported below all come from one sample, sequenced in a study of OX40 agonist ivuxolimab in advanced cancers. The protocol was immunoSEQ multiplex PCR, while the TCRdb copy is restricted to in-frame clones and leaves out a portion. Of 60,000 to 100,000 clones in the sample, over 85% were seen once. The source was CD4+ or CD8+ T cells sorted from blood, collected in a trial of the OX40 agonist ivuxolimab. Receptors originate from an adult with an advanced solid tumor such as melanoma, head and neck, liver or kidney cancer.

V usage is TRBV2 and J usage is TRBJ2-7; 8 bases agree with TRBD1. The CDR3 runs to 14 residues. CDR1 SNHLY and CDR2 FYNNEI come from the germline V gene. V gave up 3 bases and J gave up 3 bases; unmatched junction bases: 4. Here the CDR3 reads CASSDVDRGYEQYF. CDR3 nucleotides: TGTGCCAGCAGTGATGTTGACAGGGGCTACGAGCAGTACTTC.

This clone is a singleton in its sample. V and J are TRBV10-3 and TRBJ2-1, with 9 bases lining up with TRBD2. Germline V gene sequence: CDR1 ENHRY, CDR2 SYGVKD. J lost 6 bases, V lost 7 bases, and 7 bases had no gene match. This CDR3 region has 14 residues. The CDR3, as DNA: TGTGCCATCACGGAGGCGGGAGGGCCCAATGAGCAGTTCTTC. It specifies CAITEAGGPNEQFF.

This CDR3 reads CASRTTGHPNYEQYF. CDR3 DNA: TGTGCCAGCAGGACTACGGGACACCCAAACTACGAGCAGTACTTC. The chain joins TRBV27 to TRBJ2-7; D possibly corresponds to TRBD1 (6 bases). In germline, CDR1 is MNHEY, CDR2 SMNVEV (reference sequence). The CDR3 spans 15 residues. Trimming removed 6 bases at V and 3 bases at J, with 18 bases between.

V is TRBV9 and J is TRBJ2-3; D possibly matches TRBD1 or TRBD2 (6 bases each). V was trimmed by 4 bases and J by 4 bases, leaving 19 bases between them. This CDR3 has 16 amino acids. Germline V gene lookup returns CDR1 SGDLS and CDR2 YYNGEE. For the CDR3, the DNA is TGTGCCAGCAGCATATACAACGGGGGCCCCGCAGATACGCAGTATTTT. This encodes CASSIYNGGPADTQYF.

The rearrangement uses TRBV27 and TRBJ1-2; TRBD1 might be the D (5 bases). This CDR3 comprises 14 residues. CDR1 and CDR2 from the germline V gene are MNHEY and SMNVEV (reference sequence). Between the trimmed V and J ends, which lost 5 bases and 5 bases, there was a span of 15 bases. CDR3: CASSLTGTTYGYTF. In DNA form, the CDR3 reads TGTGCCAGCAGTCTCACCGGGACTACATATGGCTACACCTTC.

This chain uses TRBV4-3 with TRBJ2-1, with TRBD2 identical over 10 bases. V shed 0 bases and J 6 bases; nucleotides not matched to a gene: 8. This CDR3 has 17 amino acids. CDR1 and CDR2 from the germline V gene are LGHNA and YSLEER. The CDR3 DNA sequence: TGCGCCAGCAGCCAAGATCCGGCGACTAGCGGGCTCAATGAGCAGTTCTTC. It encodes CASSQDPATSGLNEQFF.

The chain employs TRBV6-5 and TRBJ2-2; TRBD1 is a possible D gene (5 bases). The ends were cut back, 5 bases at V and 3 bases at J, with 13 bases in the middle. The CDR3 extends over 15 amino acids. Germline values: CDR1 MNHEY, CDR2 SVGAGI. The CDR3 here is CASSGQGAHTGELFF. The CDR3 nucleotides read TGTGCCAGCAGTGGGCAAGGGGCGCACACCGGGGAGCTGTTTTTT.

The chain uses TRBV14 and TRBJ2-7; the D gene could be TRBD1 or TRBD2 (5 bases each). CDR3 length: 16 amino acids. The germline V gene encodes CDR1 SGHDN and CDR2 FVKESK. V was pared by 3 bases and J by 0 bases, with 15 bases between. DNA of the CDR3: TGTGCCAGCAGCCACACCGGGACGGTCAGCTCCTACGAGCAGTACTTC. Its protein product is CASSHTGTVSSYEQYF.

The chain employs TRBV7-2 and TRBJ1-4, with D unclear. From germline, CDR1 is SGHTA and CDR2 FQGNSA. Trimming pared 2 bases from V and 0 bases from J, leaving 13 bases between. This CDR3 is 17 amino acids long. CDR3 nucleotides: TGTGCCAGCAGCTTAACACCGGGGTTTGCAACTAATGAAAAACTGTTTTTT. Translated, it gives CASSLTPGFATNEKLFF. The variable domain in full, with the rest retrieved from reference TRBV7-2 and TRBJ1-4, is GAGVSQSPSNKVTEKGKDVELRCDPISGHTALYWYRQSLGQGLEFLIYFQGNSAPDKSGLPSDRFSAERTGGSVSTLTIQRTQQEDSAVYLCASSLTPGFATNEKLFFGSGTQLSVL.

V usage is TRBV19 and J usage is TRBJ1-1, with 9 bases fitting TRBD1. J lost 4 bases, V lost 1 base, and 1 base had no gene match. CDR3 length equals 14 residues. Germline loops: CDR1 LNHDA, CDR2 SQIVND (reference sequence). Written as DNA, the CDR3 is TGTGCCAGTAGTATAGGGACAGGGGTCACTGAAGCTTTCTTT. Translating it yields CASSIGTGVTEAFF. Variable domain in full (rest from reference TRBV19 and TRBJ1-1): DGGITQSPKYLFRKEGQNVTLSCEQNLNHDAMYWYRQDPGQGLRLIYYSQIVNDFQKGDIAEGYSVSREKKESFPLTVTSAQKNPTAFYLCASSIGTGVTEAFFGQGTRLTVV.

This chain uses TRBV19 with TRBJ2-7, with 8 positions matching TRBD2. The CDR3 length is 15 residues. With 6 bases clipped from V and 3 bases from J, the junction kept 10 bases outside the gene matches. Per germline, CDR1 LNHDA and CDR2 SQIVND (reference sequence). The CDR3 protein is CASSYPGTRFYEQYF. The CDR3 DNA is TGTGCCAGTAGCTATCCCGGGACTAGGTTCTACGAGCAGTACTTC. Full variable domain (remainder filled in from reference TRBV19 and TRBJ2-7): DGGITQSPKYLFRKEGQNVTLSCEQNLNHDAMYWYRQDPGQGLRLIYYSQIVNDFQKGDIAEGYSVSREKKESFPLTVTSAQKNPTAFYLCASSYPGTRFYEQYFGPGTRLTVT.

The V and J genes are TRBV23-1 and TRBJ2-7; 12 nucleotides line up with TRBD2. TRBV23-1 is sorted into the ORF group, with uncertain function. After removal of 7 bases from V and 4 bases from J, the junction contained 5 bases not matched to a gene. This CDR3 is 14 amino acids long. CDR3 DNA: TGCGCCAGCATCACCGGACTAGCGGGGTACGAGCAGTACTTC. Its translation: CASITGLAGYEQYF.

The chain couples TRBV2 to TRBJ1-5, with no clear D. Trimming removed 4 bases from V and 6 bases from J, with 13 bases in between. The CDR3 loop spans 14 amino acids. Germline V lookup: CDR1 SNHLY, CDR2 FYNNEI. The CDR3 DNA reads as TGTGCCAGCAGTGCCCCATCCCTTATTCAGCCCCAGCATTTT. This codes for CASSAPSLIQPQHF.

This clone has a single count. The rearrangement joins TRBV29-1 to TRBJ2-7, with 10 bases identical to TRBD2. Trimming at V came to 3 bases and at J to 2 bases, leaving 7 bases not matched to a gene. There are 15 residues in the CDR3. The germline V gene has CDR1 SQVTM and CDR2 ANQGSEA. The CDR3 region is CSVDGLAGATYEQYF. For the CDR3, the DNA is TGCAGCGTTGATGGTCTAGCGGGGGCCACCTACGAGCAGTACTTC.

The V call is TRBV27, the J call TRBJ2-1, with 10 bases aligning to TRBD2. Trimming at V came to 5 bases and at J to 2 bases, leaving 3 bases not matched to a gene. The CDR3 has 15 amino acids. Germline V CDR1 and CDR2: MNHEY, SMNVEV (reference sequence). CDR3 nucleotide sequence: TGTGCCAGCAGTCACGGACTAGCGGCCTACAATGAGCAGTTCTTC. As protein: CASSHGLAAYNEQFF.

The rearrangement links TRBV11-2 to TRBJ1-4; a possible D gene is TRBD1 (6 bases). Germline V gene data show CDR1 as SGHAT and CDR2 as FQNNGV. CDR3 length: 17 amino acids. V shed 0 bases and J shed 0 bases, with 11 bases lying between them. For the CDR3, the DNA is TGTGCCAGCAGCTTAGATATAGGGGGGACAACTAATGAAAAACTGTTTTTT. Translated, it gives CASSLDIGGTTNEKLFF.

The genes are TRBV6-5 and TRBJ1-1; D is ambiguous. The germline CDR1 and CDR2 sequences are MNHEY and SVGAGI. With 2 bases removed from V and 4 bases from J, the gap between germline ends came to 8 bases. The CDR3 extends over 13 amino acids. DNA for the CDR3: TGTGCCAGCAGTTACGGGGAAGGCACTGAAGCTTTCTTT. Protein product: CASSYGEGTEAFF.

The rearrangement joins TRBV11-2 to TRBJ2-5; TRBD2 matches 10 bases. This CDR3 region has 18 residues. V lost 4 bases to trimming and J lost 1 base; unmatched junction nucleotides: 12. Germline lookup yields CDR1 SGHAT and CDR2 FQNNGV. This chain's CDR3 is CASSSSWGSGGAQETQYF. Written as DNA, the CDR3 is TGTGCCAGCAGCTCATCTTGGGGGAGCGGGGGGGCCCAAGAGACCCAGTACTTC.